Below, 32 T cell receptor beta chains from the same sample are listed, as sequenced in a study of blood T cell repertoires in COVID-19. Only in-frame clones appear in the TCRdb table, and some are missing; sequencing was by immunoSEQ multiplex PCR. The table shows 65,000 or so clones, with about 92% occurring only once. Material for sequencing was peripheral blood. The source is a man aged 60 to 75 with acute or convalescent COVID-19.

The gene calls are TRBV5-1 and TRBJ1-1; no clear D. The germline V gene encodes CDR1 SGHRS and CDR2 YFSETQ. V lost 1 base to trimming and J lost 0 bases, with 4 bases between them. This CDR3 is 13 amino acids long. This CDR3 is CASSLSLNTEAFF. CDR3 sequence (DNA): TGCGCCAGCAGCTTGAGCCTGAACACTGAAGCTTTCTTT. Looking up the rest from reference TRBV5-1 and TRBJ1-1 gives the full variable domain: KAGVTQTPRYLIKTRGQQVTLSCSPISGHRSVSWYQQTPGQGLQFLFEYFSETQRNKGNFPGRFSGRQFSNSRSEMNVSTLELGDSALYLCASSLSLNTEAFFGQGTRLTVV.

This clone came up a few times. The CDR3 DNA reads as TGTGCCAGCAGCCCGACAGTTAGCAATCAGCCCCAGCATTTT. Translating gives CASSPTVSNQPQHF. The chain has TRBV6-6 and TRBJ1-5; possibly TRBD1 for D (5 bases). This CDR3 spans 14 amino acids. Germline CDR1 MNHNY, CDR2 SVGAGI (reference sequence). Trimming pared 6 bases from V and 0 bases from J, leaving 9 bases between.

V and J are TRBV18 and TRBJ1-2, with D perhaps TRBD1 (6 bases). With 3 bases removed from V and 0 bases from J, the gap between germline ends came to 11 bases. Germline lookup yields CDR1 KGHSH and CDR2 LQKENI. The CDR3 is made up of 15 amino acids. Here the CDR3 reads CASSPGQLTNYGYTF. CDR3 nucleotide sequence: TGTGCCAGCTCACCCGGACAGTTAACTAACTATGGCTACACCTTC.

This chain joins TRBV30 and TRBJ1-1; 8 bases match TRBD1. Unmatched junction bases numbered 7, after V lost 5 bases and J lost 5 bases. Germline loops: CDR1 GTSNPN, CDR2 SVGIG (reference sequence). This CDR3 comprises 13 residues. The CDR3, as DNA: TGTGCCTGGCTACGGACAGGGAGGACTGAAGCTTTCTTT. This codes for CAWLRTGRTEAFF.

This chain links TRBV2 with TRBJ2-1, with D maybe TRBD2 (7 bases). The germline gives CDR1 SNHLY, CDR2 FYNNEI. Trimming removed 2 bases from V and 2 bases from J, with 16 bases in between. The CDR3 totals 17 residues. CDR3 loop: CASSELTWGGPYNEQFF. The CDR3 nucleotides read TGTGCCAGCAGTGAATTGACGTGGGGGGGCCCCTACAATGAGCAGTTCTTC.

The J gene is TRBJ1-1, the V gene TRBV5-1; maybe TRBD1 (6 bases). The germline gives CDR1 SGHRS, CDR2 YFSETQ. The CDR3 is made up of 14 amino acids. V was shortened by 4 bases and J by 1 base, with 11 bases between the two germline ends. The CDR3 reads CASSLETGNTEAFF. CDR3 DNA: TGCGCCAGCAGCCTGGAGACAGGGAACACTGAAGCTTTCTTT.

V and J are TRBV2 and TRBJ1-3; the D gene is possibly TRBD1 (6 bases). V lost 3 bases and J 3 bases, leaving 9 bases between the germline ends. Germline V gene data show CDR1 as SNHLY and CDR2 as FYNNEI. The CDR3 consists of 14 residues. As DNA, the CDR3 is TGTGCCAGCAGTGATGGGACACTTGGAAACACCATATATTTT. Translated: CASSDGTLGNTIYF.

V gene TRBV5-1 combines with J gene TRBJ2-1; 9 bases fit TRBD2. The CDR3 is 15 amino acids. The germline CDR1 and CDR2 sequences are SGHRS and YFSETQ. V was pared by 0 bases and J by 8 bases, with 6 bases of the junction left unmatched. CDR3 region: CASSLAFTSGHEQFF. CDR3 in DNA: TGCGCCAGCAGCTTGGCCTTCACTAGCGGGCATGAGCAGTTCTTC.

The chain uses TRBV5-4 and TRBJ1-2; TRBD1 matches 7 bases. This CDR3 comprises 15 residues. V shed 4 bases, J shed 1 base, and the junction held 7 bases outside the gene matches. Germline values: CDR1 SGHNT, CDR2 YYREEE (reference sequence). The CDR3, as DNA: TGTGCCAGCAGCCGGGGACAGCTCTTTAACTATGGCTACACCTTC. Translating gives CASSRGQLFNYGYTF.

This clone was seen more than once but under ten times. The chain employs TRBV27 and TRBJ1-1; D call uncertain. The CDR3 extends over 15 amino acids. Germline V gene lookup returns CDR1 MNHEY and CDR2 SMNVEV (reference sequence). V dropped 2 bases and J dropped 3 bases, with 13 bases sitting between them. CDR3 DNA: TGTGCCAGCAGTTTACAGGCGGCGCGGGACACTGAAGCTTTCTTT. This encodes CASSLQAARDTEAFF.

In nucleotides, the CDR3 is TGTGCCAGCAGCTTGGGCCCCAGGGGAGACGCAGAAAAACTGTTTTTT. This gives the protein CASSLGPRGDAEKLFF. This chain links TRBV7-8 with TRBJ1-4; D may be TRBD1 (6 bases). Trimming left V 3 bases short and J 8 bases short, with 19 bases between. The length of the CDR3 is 16 residues. Germline loops: CDR1 SGHVS, CDR2 FQNEAQ.

The chain has TRBV3-1 (or the pseudogene TRBV3-2) and TRBJ2-5, with a weak D call TRBD2 (5 bases). V lost 8 bases to trimming and J lost 4 bases, with 5 bases between them. The CDR3 consists of 10 residues. Germline CDR1 is LGHDT and CDR2 is YNNKEL (reference sequence). CDR3 sequence reads: CASGLETQYF. The CDR3 nucleotides read TGTGCCAGCGGACTAGAGACCCAGTACTTC.

V and J are TRBV5-6 and TRBJ1-2; 7 positions agree with TRBD1. CDR3 length: 11 residues. V was pared by 4 bases and J by 7 bases, with 1 base of the junction left unmatched. CDR1 SGHDT and CDR2 YYEEEE come from the germline V gene. The CDR3 spells CASSGTVGYTF. In DNA, the CDR3 is TGTGCCAGCAGCGGGACAGTTGGCTACACCTTC.

The chain combines TRBV19 with TRBJ2-7; 9 bases map to TRBD1. The germline V gene encodes CDR1 LNHDA and CDR2 SQIVND (reference sequence). The CDR3 runs 14 residues. Germline trimming cut 4 bases from V and 3 bases from J; bases unmatched to any gene: 4. This CDR3 reads CASSRTGADYEQYF. CDR3 bases: TGTGCCAGTAGTAGGACAGGGGCAGACTACGAGCAGTACTTC.

The chain carries TRBV10-3 and TRBJ2-7; D perhaps matches TRBD2 (6 bases). V was trimmed by 5 bases and J by 7 bases, leaving 12 bases between them. CDR1 and CDR2 from the germline V gene are ENHRY and SYGVKD. The CDR3 has 12 amino acids. CDR3 sequence reads: CAISMSAGEQYF. CDR3 in DNA: TGTGCCATCAGTATGAGCGCGGGAGAGCAGTACTTC.

J is TRBJ2-2 and V is TRBV11-3; unclear D gene. The CDR3 is 12 residues long. Germline CDR1 and CDR2: SGHNT and YENEEA. The V gene lost 1 base and the J gene lost 7 bases, with 4 bases spanning the gap. The CDR3 sequence: CASSLAGGELFF. CDR3 coding DNA: TGTGCCAGCAGCTTAGCGGGCGGGGAGCTGTTTTTT.

This chain joins TRBV14 and TRBJ1-1; tentatively, D is TRBD1 (5 bases). The CDR3 length is 16 residues. Germline V gene lookup returns CDR1 SGHDN and CDR2 FVKESK. Trimming left V 4 bases short and J 2 bases short, with 17 bases between. The CDR3 sequence is CASSLRGGVGNTEAFF. The DNA for the CDR3 is TGTGCCAGCAGCCTAAGAGGAGGGGTTGGAAACACTGAAGCTTTCTTT.

The rearrangement uses TRBV30 and TRBJ2-3; tentative D call: TRBD1 (6 bases). V lost 4 bases, J lost 0 bases, and 8 bases lay in between. Germline V CDR1 and CDR2: GTSNPN, SVGIG (reference sequence). CDR3 length: 13 amino acids. The DNA of the CDR3 is TGTGCCTGGAACAGGGCAAGCACAGATACGCAGTATTTT. Its translation: CAWNRASTDTQYF.

This chain joins TRBV5-1 and TRBJ2-4; a weak D match, TRBD1 (5 bases). The CDR3 is made up of 15 amino acids. The germline gives CDR1 SGHRS, CDR2 YFSETQ. V was clipped by 2 bases and J by 0 bases, with 9 bases between them. CDR3 in amino acids: CASSLGVTAKNIQYF. In DNA form, the CDR3 reads TGCGCCAGCAGCTTAGGGGTGACAGCCAAAAACATTCAGTACTTC.

This clone came up a few times. V gene TRBV2 combines with J gene TRBJ1-1; no reliable D call. The V end lost 5 bases, the J end lost 8 bases, and 12 bases lay between the germline ends. The CDR3 is 12 residues long. Germline V lookup: CDR1 SNHLY, CDR2 FYNNEI. This chain's CDR3 is CASSSRGVEAFF. In nucleotides, the CDR3 is TGTGCCAGCAGTTCACGGGGTGTGGAAGCTTTCTTT.

The CDR3 here is CASSELVATTGTDTQYF. CDR3 coding DNA: TGTGCCAGCAGTGAATTAGTGGCGACTACCGGCACAGATACGCAGTATTTT. The chain employs TRBV2 and TRBJ2-3; possibly TRBD2 for D (5 bases). Trimming cost V 2 bases and J 1 base, with 16 bases left between them. Germline V gene data show CDR1 as SNHLY and CDR2 as FYNNEI. The CDR3 has 17 residues.

The chain is built from TRBV19 and TRBJ1-1; weak D call: TRBD1 (5 bases). The germline CDR1 and CDR2 sequences are LNHDA and SQIVND (reference sequence). The CDR3 contains 14 residues. V was shortened by 2 bases and J by 4 bases, with 11 bases between the two germline ends. The CDR3 sequence is CASSIRGPTTEAFF. CDR3 bases: TGTGCCAGTAGTATAAGGGGCCCGACCACTGAAGCTTTCTTT.

This chain connects TRBV5-6 to TRBJ1-6, with unresolved D. CDR1 SGHDT and CDR2 YYEEEE come from the germline V gene. The CDR3 spans 15 residues. V was pared by 2 bases and J by 7 bases, with 13 bases between. For the CDR3, the DNA is TGTGCCAGCAGCTTCAACGAGAGATCGAATTCACCCCTCCACTTT. This gives the protein CASSFNERSNSPLHF.

J is TRBJ2-6 and V is TRBV20-1; D is unresolved. Germline CDR1 and CDR2: DFQATT and SNEGSKA (reference sequence). The CDR3 length is 14 residues. With 3 bases removed from V and 4 bases from J, the gap between germline ends came to 10 bases. In DNA form, the CDR3 reads TGCAGTGCTAGTCCCATCCCCGGGGCCAACGTCCTGACTTTC. Translating it yields CSASPIPGANVLTF.

This chain joins TRBV11-2 and TRBJ1-3; the D is unclear. The germline V and J ends were trimmed by 0 bases and 0 bases, with 6 bases remaining between them. The length of the CDR3 is 15 residues. Per the germline V gene, CDR1 is SGHAT and CDR2 is FQNNGV. In DNA, the CDR3 is TGTGCCAGCAGCTTAGATGGGAGCTCTGGAAACACCATATATTTT. It is translated as CASSLDGSSGNTIYF.

The rearrangement uses TRBV19 and TRBJ1-1, with D perhaps matching TRBD1 (5 bases). The CDR3 has 14 residues. V shed 1 base and J shed 4 bases, with 10 bases lying between them. Per the germline V gene, CDR1 is LNHDA and CDR2 is SQIVND (reference sequence). CDR3 in DNA: TGTGCCAGTAGTATAGCCAGGGAAGGCACTGAAGCTTTCTTT. Translated, it gives CASSIAREGTEAFF. Filled out from reference TRBV19 and TRBJ1-1, the complete variable domain reads DGGITQSPKYLFRKEGQNVTLSCEQNLNHDAMYWYRQDPGQGLRLIYYSQIVNDFQKGDIAEGYSVSREKKESFPLTVTSAQKNPTAFYLCASSIAREGTEAFFGQGTRLTVV.

V usage is TRBV5-6 and J usage is TRBJ1-1; 7 positions agree with TRBD1. CDR3 length: 16 amino acids. Unmatched junction bases numbered 15, after V lost 0 bases and J lost 10 bases. CDR1 and CDR2 from the germline V gene are SGHDT and YYEEEE. CDR3 loop: CASSLAGGRVSRIAFF. CDR3 coding DNA: TGTGCCAGCAGCTTGGCAGGGGGGCGCGTCTCGCGTATAGCTTTCTTT. The full variable domain, with the rest looked up from reference TRBV5-6 and TRBJ1-1, is DAGVTQSPTHLIKTRGQQVTLRCSPKSGHDTVSWYQQALGQGPQFIFQYYEEEERQRGNFPDRFSGHQFPNYSSELNVNALLLGDSALYLCASSLAGGRVSRIAFFGQGTRLTVV.

This clone was found a few times. This sequence joins TRBV5-6 and TRBJ1-1; 11 bases line up with TRBD1. The length of the CDR3 is 14 residues. Germline CDR1 SGHDT, CDR2 YYEEEE. V lost 4 bases and J lost 3; bases outside the gene matches: 2. The CDR3: CASSRGQGDTEAFF. The CDR3 DNA reads as TGTGCCAGCAGCCGGGGACAGGGGGACACTGAAGCTTTCTTT.

Written as DNA, the CDR3 is TGCGCCAGCAGTCAACTTCAGGGCTACGAGCAGTACTTC. This gives the protein CASSQLQGYEQYF. V and J are TRBV5-1 and TRBJ2-7, with D maybe TRBD1 (5 bases). CDR1 and CDR2 from the germline V gene are SGHRS and YFSETQ. The CDR3 spans 13 residues. Between the trimmed V and J ends, which lost 5 bases and 3 bases, there was a span of 12 bases.

CDR3 loop: CASSYGGTYEQYF. CDR3 DNA sequence: TGTGCCAGCAGTTACGGCGGGACCTACGAGCAGTACTTC. The V and J genes are TRBV6-6 and TRBJ2-7; D perhaps matches TRBD2 (6 bases). In germline, CDR1 is MNHNY, CDR2 SVGAGI (reference sequence). The germline V and J ends were trimmed by 2 bases and 2 bases, with 7 bases remaining between them. The CDR3 extends over 13 amino acids.

The J gene is TRBJ1-2, the V gene TRBV7-2; a weak D match, TRBD1 (6 bases). The CDR3 spans 13 residues. Germline assignment: CDR1 SGHTA and CDR2 FQGNSA. Trimming stripped 6 bases from V and 7 bases from J, with 15 bases between. Here the CDR3 reads CASRLHLGAGYTF. The CDR3 DNA reads as TGTGCCAGCAGGTTACACTTGGGGGCTGGCTACACCTTC. The full variable domain, its missing parts supplied by reference TRBV7-2 and TRBJ1-2, is GAGVSQSPSNKVTEKGKDVELRCDPISGHTALYWYRQSLGQGLEFLIYFQGNSAPDKSGLPSDRFSAERTGGSVSTLTIQRTQQEDSAVYLCASRLHLGAGYTFGSGTRLTVV.

This clone has a single count. Here the CDR3 DNA reads TGTGCCAGCAGTCGGCCGGGACAGGGGGCAGGTCAGCCCCAGCATTTT. Residues: CASSRPGQGAGQPQHF. The genes are TRBV6-6 and TRBJ1-5, with TRBD1 matching over 12 bases. Germline V gives CDR1 MNHNY, CDR2 SVGAGI (reference sequence). This CDR3 has 16 residues. After removal of 5 bases from V and 6 bases from J, the junction contained 8 bases not matched to a gene.